The clone carrying this TCR beta chain was seen only a few times. Its antigen is unidentified. Findings of the study overall: Tumor-infiltrating Treg TCR alpha and beta sequences overlapped most with tumor naive CD4+ T cells, then blood naive. In terms of TCR gene usage, tumor memory CD4+ T cells clustered together with blood and lymph node memory CD4+ cells, as well as with lymph node naive CD4+ cells.

This CDR3 spans 13 amino acids. The germline CDR1 and CDR2 sequences are DFQATT and SNEGSKA (reference sequence). Between the trimmed V and J ends, which lost 1 base and 4 bases, there was a span of 10 bases. Via MiXCR, TCRdb re-called the 5' RACE reads, giving one row per CDR3 protein. The data hold over 55,000 distinct CDR3 sequences, with 25% to 35% observed a single time. This receptor was obtained from a female donor with breast cancer. The source material was tumor-infiltrating memory CD4+ T cells sorted from the breast tumor. The sample's subset: memory CD4+ T cells, CD4+CD45RO+CD25-. This chain links TRBV20-1 with TRBJ1-1; D unclear. The CDR3 nucleotides are TGCAGTGCTAGAGGGTCCGTTGGCACTGAAGCTTTCTTT. This translates into CSARGSVGTEAFF.